This T cell receptor beta chain was identified in a study of identifying expanded T cells in peripheral blood. Points on this clone: As yet, its antigen is unknown.

The protocol was immunoSEQ multiplex PCR, while the TCRdb copy is restricted to in-frame clones and leaves out a portion. The table includes under 120,000 clones, roughly 89% detected once. Findings and caveats of the study: Over about two and four weeks, about 15 and 19 clones changed, versus around 1.2 between replicates.

Healthy donors had no documented immune events, such as infections, while sampled. V lost 4 bases and J lost 5; bases outside the gene matches: 4. The CDR3 runs 13 residues. Germline CDR1 reads SGHRS; CDR2 reads YFSETQ. The V and J genes are TRBV5-1 and TRBJ2-5; 8 bases map to TRBD1. This clonotype was sampled from a person aged 18 to 69 in good health. The sequenced sample was blood. CDR3 in amino acids: CASSQGAGETQYF. The CDR3 DNA follows: TGCGCCAGCAGCCAGGGGGCAGGCGAGACCCAGTACTTC.